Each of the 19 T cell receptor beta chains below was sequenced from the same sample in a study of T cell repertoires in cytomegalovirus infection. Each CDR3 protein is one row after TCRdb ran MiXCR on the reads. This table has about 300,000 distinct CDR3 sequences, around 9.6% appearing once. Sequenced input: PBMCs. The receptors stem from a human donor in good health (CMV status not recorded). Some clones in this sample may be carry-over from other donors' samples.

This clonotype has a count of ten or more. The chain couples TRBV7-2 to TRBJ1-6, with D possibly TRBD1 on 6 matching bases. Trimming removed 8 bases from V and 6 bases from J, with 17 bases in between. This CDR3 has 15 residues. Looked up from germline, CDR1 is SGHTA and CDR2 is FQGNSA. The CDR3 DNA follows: TGTGCCAGCGCCATGGACAGCGCGGTTAATTCACCCCTCCACTTT. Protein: CASAMDSAVNSPLHF. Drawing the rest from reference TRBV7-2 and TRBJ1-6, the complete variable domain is GAGVSQSPSNKVTEKGKDVELRCDPISGHTALYWYRQSLGQGLEFLIYFQGNSAPDKSGLPSDRFSAERTGGSVSTLTIQRTQQEDSAVYLCASAMDSAVNSPLHFGNGTRLTVT.

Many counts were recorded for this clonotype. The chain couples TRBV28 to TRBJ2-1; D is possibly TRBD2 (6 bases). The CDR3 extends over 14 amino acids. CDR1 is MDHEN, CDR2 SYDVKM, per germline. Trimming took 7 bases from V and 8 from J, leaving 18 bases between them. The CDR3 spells CASKEASEFDEQFF. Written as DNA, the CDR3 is TGTGCCAGCAAGGAGGCTAGCGAATTCGATGAGCAGTTCTTC.

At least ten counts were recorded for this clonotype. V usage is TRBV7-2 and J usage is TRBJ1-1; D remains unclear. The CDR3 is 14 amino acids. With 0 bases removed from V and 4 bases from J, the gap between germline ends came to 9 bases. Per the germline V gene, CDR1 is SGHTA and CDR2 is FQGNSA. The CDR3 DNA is TGTGCCAGCAGCTTAGCGTACCGGGGCACTGAAGCTTTCTTT. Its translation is CASSLAYRGTEAFF.

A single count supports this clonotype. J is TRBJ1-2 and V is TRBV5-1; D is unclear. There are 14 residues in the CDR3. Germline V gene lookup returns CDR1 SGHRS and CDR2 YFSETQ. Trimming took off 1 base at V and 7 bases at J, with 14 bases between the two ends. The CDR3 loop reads CASSLNAEPGGYTF. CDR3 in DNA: TGCGCCAGCAGCTTGAATGCAGAACCTGGTGGCTACACCTTC.

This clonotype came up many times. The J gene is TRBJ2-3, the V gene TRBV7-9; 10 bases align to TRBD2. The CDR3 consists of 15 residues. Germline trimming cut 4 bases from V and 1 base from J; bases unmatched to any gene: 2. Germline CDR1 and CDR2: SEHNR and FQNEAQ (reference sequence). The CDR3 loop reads CASSSLAGGTDTQYF. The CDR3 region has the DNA TGTGCCAGCAGCTCCCTAGCGGGGGGCACAGATACGCAGTATTTT.

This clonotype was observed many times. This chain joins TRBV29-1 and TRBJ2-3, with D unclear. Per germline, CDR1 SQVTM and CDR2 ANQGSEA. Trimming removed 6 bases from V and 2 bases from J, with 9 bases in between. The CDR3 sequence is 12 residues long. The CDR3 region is CSVHWYTDTQYF. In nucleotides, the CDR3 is TGCAGCGTCCATTGGTACACAGATACGCAGTATTTT.

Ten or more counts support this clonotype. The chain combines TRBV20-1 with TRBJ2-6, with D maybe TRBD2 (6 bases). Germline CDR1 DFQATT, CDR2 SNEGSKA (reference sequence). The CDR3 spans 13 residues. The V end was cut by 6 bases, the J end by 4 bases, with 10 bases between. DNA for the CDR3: TGCAGTGCAACCGCGGGGGGGGCCAACGTCCTGACTTTC. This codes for CSATAGGANVLTF.

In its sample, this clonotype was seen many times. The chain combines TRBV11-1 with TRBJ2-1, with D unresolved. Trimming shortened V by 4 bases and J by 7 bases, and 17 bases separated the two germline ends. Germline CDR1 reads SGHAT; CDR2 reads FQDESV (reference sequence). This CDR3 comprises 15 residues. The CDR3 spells CASSSKGRIINEQFF. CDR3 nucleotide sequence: TGTGCCAGCAGCTCGAAAGGGCGGATTATTAATGAGCAGTTCTTC.

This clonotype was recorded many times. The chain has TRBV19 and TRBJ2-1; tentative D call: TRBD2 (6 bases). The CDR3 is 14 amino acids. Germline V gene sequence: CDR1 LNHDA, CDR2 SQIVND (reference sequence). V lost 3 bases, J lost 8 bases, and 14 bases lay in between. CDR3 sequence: CASSMIGGAYEQFF. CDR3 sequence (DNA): TGTGCCAGTAGTATGATAGGAGGGGCGTATGAGCAGTTCTTC.

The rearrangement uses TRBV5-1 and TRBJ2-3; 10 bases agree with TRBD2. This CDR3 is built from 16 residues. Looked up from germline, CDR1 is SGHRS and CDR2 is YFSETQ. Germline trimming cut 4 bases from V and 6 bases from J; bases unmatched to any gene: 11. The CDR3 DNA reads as TGCGCCAGCAGCCCAACCCCACTAGCGGGGACGGATACGCAGTATTTT. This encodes CASSPTPLAGTDTQYF.

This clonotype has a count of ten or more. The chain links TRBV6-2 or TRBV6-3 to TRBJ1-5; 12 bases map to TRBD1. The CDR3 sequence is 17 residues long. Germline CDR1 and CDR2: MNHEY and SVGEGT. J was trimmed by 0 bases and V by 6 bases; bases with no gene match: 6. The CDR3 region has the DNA TGTGCCAGCAGGACCGGGACAGGGGGCTTTAGCAATCAGCCCCAGCATTTT. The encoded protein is CASRTGTGGFSNQPQHF.

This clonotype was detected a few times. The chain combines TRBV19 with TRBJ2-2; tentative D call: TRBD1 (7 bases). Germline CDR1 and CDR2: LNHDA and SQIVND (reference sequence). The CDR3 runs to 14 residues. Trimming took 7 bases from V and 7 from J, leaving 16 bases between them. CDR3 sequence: CASIPGGGHGELFF. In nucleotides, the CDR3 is TGTGCCAGTATCCCCGGAGGGGGCCACGGGGAGCTGTTTTTT.

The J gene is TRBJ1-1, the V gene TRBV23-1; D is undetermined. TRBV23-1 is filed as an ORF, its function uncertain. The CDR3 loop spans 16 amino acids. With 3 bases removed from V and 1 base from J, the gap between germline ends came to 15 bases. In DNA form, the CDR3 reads TGCGCCAGCAGTCACCCGTCCAGGAAACCGAACACTGAAGCTTTCTTT. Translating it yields CASSHPSRKPNTEAFF.

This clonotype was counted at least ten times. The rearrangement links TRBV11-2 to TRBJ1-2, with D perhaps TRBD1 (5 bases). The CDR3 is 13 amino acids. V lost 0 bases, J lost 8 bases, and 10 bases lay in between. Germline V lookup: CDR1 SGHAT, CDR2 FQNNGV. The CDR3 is CASSLDIGAGYTF. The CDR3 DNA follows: TGTGCCAGCAGCTTAGATATCGGGGCCGGCTACACCTTC.

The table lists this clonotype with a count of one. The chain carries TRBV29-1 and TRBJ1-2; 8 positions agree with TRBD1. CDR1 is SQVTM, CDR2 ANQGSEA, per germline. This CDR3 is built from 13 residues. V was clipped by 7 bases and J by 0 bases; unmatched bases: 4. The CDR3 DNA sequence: TGCAGCGGATCGACAGGGGCTAACTATGGCTACACCTTC. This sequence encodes CSGSTGANYGYTF.

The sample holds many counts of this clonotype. CDR3 nucleotide sequence: TGTGCCAGCAGCTTGGCCGTAGGAAGTCAAGAGACCCAGTACTTC. Translated: CASSLAVGSQETQYF. V is TRBV5-4 and J is TRBJ2-5, with D unresolved. The CDR3 contains 15 residues. Trimming left V 0 bases short and J 2 bases short, with 11 bases between. Germline CDR1 SGHNT, CDR2 YYREEE (reference sequence).

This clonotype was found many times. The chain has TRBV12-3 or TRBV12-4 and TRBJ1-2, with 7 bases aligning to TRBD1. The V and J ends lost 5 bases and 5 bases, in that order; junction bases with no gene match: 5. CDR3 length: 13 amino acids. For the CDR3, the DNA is TGTGCCAGCAGTCGCGGACAGGAATATGGCTACACCTTC. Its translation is CASSRGQEYGYTF.

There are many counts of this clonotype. CDR3 nucleotide sequence: TGTGCCAGCAGTGAACCGGGGGGTCCCTCCGATACGCAGTATTTT. Its translation: CASSEPGGPSDTQYF. The chain is built from TRBV2 and TRBJ2-3, with 7 bases lining up with TRBD2. CDR1 SNHLY and CDR2 FYNNEI come from the germline V gene. The trim removed 2 bases at V and 6 bases at J, leaving 8 bases unmatched. The CDR3 loop spans 15 amino acids.

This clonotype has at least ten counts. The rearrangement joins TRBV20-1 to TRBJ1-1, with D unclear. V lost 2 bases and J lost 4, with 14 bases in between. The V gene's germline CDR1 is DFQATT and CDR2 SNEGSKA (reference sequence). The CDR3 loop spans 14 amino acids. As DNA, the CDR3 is TGCAGTGCTAGACTTAACAAAGGAACCACTGAAGCTTTCTTT. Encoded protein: CSARLNKGTTEAFF.